The TCR beta chain under discussion was sequenced for a study of T cell responses to AZD1222 COVID-19 vaccine. Trimming removed 0 bases from V and 6 bases from J, with 14 bases in between. Per germline, CDR1 SEHNR and CDR2 FQNEAQ (reference sequence). The CDR3 runs to 15 residues. Libraries were prepared by immunoSEQ multiplex PCR; TCRdb keeps only in-frame clonotypes and omits some of them. The sample spans over 130,000 clones; the ten largest clones claim about 2.2%. To note about this clone: Its antigen remains unidentified.

Study results and caveats: Females made up more of the donors, who were largely white British, and clonal diversity may have come out too low.

Sequenced material: peripheral blood. The gene calls are TRBV7-9 and TRBJ1-1; possibly TRBD1 for D (5 bases). This clonotype was obtained from an adult in good health. This CDR3 is CASSLAGTARPEAFF. The CDR3 region has the DNA TGTGCCAGCAGCTTAGCCGGGACCGCCAGGCCTGAAGCTTTCTTT.